The clone carrying this T cell receptor (beta chain) was recorded many times. TCRdb independently ran MiXCR on the reads; one entry per CDR3 protein. The repertoire holds 200,000 to 300,000 distinct CDR3 sequences, with around 28% as singletons. Trimming pared 8 bases from V and 10 bases from J, leaving 18 bases between. CDR3 length: 14 amino acids. In germline, CDR1 is LNHDA, CDR2 SQIVND (reference sequence). This entry belongs to a study of kidney transplant recipient with SARS-CoV-2 infection. This chain links TRBV19 with TRBJ1-6; the D is unclear. The TCR sequence derives from a male patient in his thirties who had COVID-19 and was a kidney transplant recipient. Some T cells may have originated in the graft donor. This specimen consisted of a blood sample, obtained at baseline and around day 110 from a kidney transplant recipient. The CDR3 reads CASGGRPQNSPLHF. The CDR3 DNA sequence: TGTGCCAGTGGTGGTCGACCCCAGAACTCACCCCTCCACTTT.